This passage covers 16 T cell receptor beta chains from one sample sequenced in a study of blood T cell repertoires in COVID-19. Sequenced by immunoSEQ multiplex PCR; TCRdb stores in-frame clones only, minus some. The sample comprises 150,000 to 200,000 clones, around four fifths of which are singletons, and 4.4% rests with the top ten. Input material: PBMCs or T cells enriched from blood (not recorded which). Every receptor here comes from a woman in her fifties or sixties who had recovered from COVID-19.

J is TRBJ1-5 and V is TRBV12-5, with unresolved D. The CDR3 covers 13 residues. The V end lost 4 bases, the J end lost 2 bases, and 6 bases lay between the germline ends. Germline lookup yields CDR1 LGHNT and CDR2 FRNRAP. CDR3 in amino acids: CASGWRGNQPQHF. The CDR3, as DNA: TGTGCTAGTGGTTGGCGGGGCAATCAGCCCCAGCATTTT.

This sequence joins TRBV3-1 (or the pseudogene TRBV3-2) and TRBJ2-2; 9 positions match TRBD2. The CDR3 runs to 17 residues. Germline V gene data show CDR1 as LGHDT and CDR2 as YNNKEL (reference sequence). Germline trimming cut 1 base from V and 5 bases from J; bases unmatched to any gene: 8. CDR3 region: CASSQALREGWTGELFF. CDR3 nucleotide sequence: TGTGCCAGCAGCCAAGCTTTGCGGGAGGGCTGGACCGGGGAGCTGTTTTTT.

The table lists this clone with a few counts. The V gene is TRBV12-2, the J gene TRBJ2-1; the table's D call TRBD2 went unverified against the DNA. TRBV12-2 counts as a pseudogene. The CDR3 runs 15 residues. The CDR3 DNA reads as TGTGCAAGTCGCCTCGGGACTACCACCTACAATGAGCAGTTCTTC. Amino acid sequence: CASRLGTTTYNEQFF.

This chain joins TRBV7-9 and TRBJ2-1; 10 positions match TRBD2. Unmatched junction bases numbered 5, after V lost 5 bases and J lost 7 bases. CDR1 is SEHNR and CDR2 is FQNEAQ in the germline V gene (reference sequence). There are 14 residues in the CDR3. CDR3 protein: CASSQRGGRNEQFF. Here the CDR3 DNA reads TGTGCCAGCAGCCAGCGGGGGGGGCGAAATGAGCAGTTCTTC.

This clone was seen more than once but under ten times. The sample holds other DNA sequences that translate to the same CDR3. This chain connects TRBV6-5 to TRBJ1-1; 9 bases are a match to TRBD1. This CDR3 has 15 amino acids. The junction had 2 bases not matched to a gene; V was cut back by 0 bases and J by 3 bases. CDR1 and CDR2 (germline): MNHEY, SVGAGI. The CDR3 here is CASSYSRTGDTEAFF. CDR3 sequence (DNA): TGTGCCAGCAGTTACTCTAGGACAGGGGACACTGAAGCTTTCTTT.

The genes are TRBV11-3 and TRBJ2-3, with 9 bases matching TRBD2. CDR3 size: 13 residues. Germline loops: CDR1 SGHNT, CDR2 YENEEA. V was clipped by 7 bases and J by 6 bases; unmatched bases: 5. The CDR3 coding sequence is TGTGCCAGCACCAAGCGGGGGGCGGATACGCAGTATTTT. It specifies CASTKRGADTQYF.

The J gene is TRBJ2-3, the V gene TRBV7-2, with 11 bases identical to TRBD2. CDR3 size: 15 residues. The V gene's germline CDR1 is SGHTA and CDR2 FQGNSA. V dropped 6 bases and J dropped 0; count of bases not matched to a gene: 2. The CDR3 spells CASRTSGASTDTQYF. The CDR3 DNA reads as TGTGCCAGCAGGACTAGCGGGGCTAGCACAGATACGCAGTATTTT.

This chain joins TRBV5-1 and TRBJ1-1; D gene unclear. Germline CDR1 reads SGHRS; CDR2 reads YFSETQ. V gave up 0 bases and J gave up 5 bases, with 14 bases separating them. The CDR3 has 15 amino acids. CDR3 bases: TGCGCCAGCAGCTTGGACGTCTGGGCAGGTACTGAAGCTTTCTTT. Amino acids: CASSLDVWAGTEAFF. Complete variable domain (other parts from reference TRBV5-1 and TRBJ1-1): KAGVTQTPRYLIKTRGQQVTLSCSPISGHRSVSWYQQTPGQGLQFLFEYFSETQRNKGNFPGRFSGRQFSNSRSEMNVSTLELGDSALYLCASSLDVWAGTEAFFGQGTRLTVV.

For the CDR3, the DNA is TGTGCCAGCAGTTACAGGGAAGGGGCTAATTCACCCCTCCACTTT. Protein product: CASSYREGANSPLHF. V gene TRBV6-5 combines with J gene TRBJ1-6; possible D gene TRBD1, 5 bases. CDR1 MNHEY and CDR2 SVGAGI come from the germline V gene. V was shortened by 2 bases and J by 6 bases, with 11 bases between the two germline ends. The CDR3 runs to 15 residues.

This chain links TRBV12-3 or TRBV12-4 with TRBJ1-5; D gene unclear. Trimming stripped 6 bases from V and 5 bases from J, with 8 bases between. The CDR3 contains 12 residues. The CDR3 region is CASSRADQPQHF. Here the CDR3 DNA reads TGTGCCAGCAGCCGCGCTGATCAGCCCCAGCATTTT.

This chain uses TRBV19 with TRBJ2-1, with 13 bases lining up with TRBD2. Germline V gene sequence: CDR1 LNHDA, CDR2 SQIVND (reference sequence). V was clipped by 2 bases and J by 9 bases; unmatched bases: 7. The CDR3 contains 16 residues. In nucleotides, the CDR3 is TGTGCCAGTAGTATATACGGGACTAGCGGGACAGGTGAGCAGTTCTTC. Translation: CASSIYGTSGTGEQFF.

This chain connects TRBV19 to TRBJ1-2, with D tentatively TRBD1 (6 bases). Trimming pared 4 bases from V and 2 bases from J, leaving 20 bases between. Germline V gives CDR1 LNHDA, CDR2 SQIVND (reference sequence). CDR3 length equals 17 residues. Here the CDR3 DNA reads TGTGCCAGTAGTACCGGGGGGCAGATCGGTTTGAACTATGGCTACACCTTC. It codes for CASSTGGQIGLNYGYTF.

This clone was observed a handful of times. The chain combines TRBV6-5 with TRBJ1-3; D gene uncertain. The CDR3 totals 16 residues. V lost 2 bases and J lost 0, with 11 bases in between. Per the germline V gene, CDR1 is MNHEY and CDR2 is SVGAGI. The chain's CDR3 is CASSYSFTDSGNTIYF. DNA of the CDR3: TGTGCCAGCAGTTACAGCTTCACAGACTCTGGAAACACCATATATTTT.

This clone was detected only once. The gene calls are TRBV18 and TRBJ1-2; 7 bases align to TRBD1. Per germline, CDR1 KGHSH and CDR2 LQKENI. With V trimmed by 4 bases and J by 8 bases, 7 bases remained unmatched. CDR3 length: 13 amino acids. The CDR3 is CASSLGQAWGYTF. The CDR3 DNA follows: TGTGCCAGCTCACTCGGACAGGCGTGGGGCTACACCTTC. The full variable domain, rest sourced from reference TRBV18 and TRBJ1-2, is NAGVMQNPRHLVRRRGQEARLRCSPMKGHSHVYWYRQLPEEGLKFMVYLQKENIIDESGMPKERFSAEFPKEGPSILRIQQVVRGDSAAYFCASSLGQAWGYTFGSGTRLTVV.

In its sample, this clone was seen a few times. This sequence joins TRBV7-9 and TRBJ1-1; the D gene is possibly TRBD1 (5 bases). Between the trimmed V and J ends, which lost 7 bases and 1 base, there was a span of 16 bases. This CDR3 comprises 15 residues. CDR1 is SEHNR, CDR2 FQNEAQ, per germline (reference sequence). The CDR3 is CASTPGGGKNTEAFF. The CDR3 DNA reads TGTGCCAGCACCCCCGGGGGAGGAAAGAACACTGAAGCTTTCTTT.

This clone was detected only a few times. The CDR3 protein is CASSLRGQGAEGAFF. DNA for the CDR3: TGTGCCAGCAGCTTGCGGGGACAGGGGGCTGAAGGAGCTTTCTTT. The rearrangement joins TRBV7-2 to TRBJ1-1, with TRBD1 matching 12 bases. The length of the CDR3 is 15 residues. Germline V gives CDR1 SGHTA, CDR2 FQGNSA. Germline trimming cut 3 bases from V and 10 bases from J; bases unmatched to any gene: 9. The variable domain in full, with the rest retrieved from reference TRBV7-2 and TRBJ1-1, is GAGVSQSPSNKVTEKGKDVELRCDPISGHTALYWYRQSLGQGLEFLIYFQGNSAPDKSGLPSDRFSAERTGGSVSTLTIQRTQQEDSAVYLCASSLRGQGAEGAFFGQGTRLTVV.